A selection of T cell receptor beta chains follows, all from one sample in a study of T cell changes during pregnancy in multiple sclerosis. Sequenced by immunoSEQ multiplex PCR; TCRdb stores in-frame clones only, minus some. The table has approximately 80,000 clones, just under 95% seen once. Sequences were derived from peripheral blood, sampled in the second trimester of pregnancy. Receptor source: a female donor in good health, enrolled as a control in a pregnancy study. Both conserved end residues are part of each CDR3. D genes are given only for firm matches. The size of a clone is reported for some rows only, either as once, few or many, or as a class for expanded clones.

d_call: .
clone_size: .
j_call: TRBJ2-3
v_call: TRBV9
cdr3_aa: CASSVGPLSTDTQYF
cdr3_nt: TGTGCCAGCAGCGTAGGGCCCTTAAGCACAGATACGCAGTATTTT

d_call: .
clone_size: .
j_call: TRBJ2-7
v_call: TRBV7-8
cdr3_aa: CASSLSSYEQYF
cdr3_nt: TGTGCCAGCAGCTTGAGTTCCTACGAGCAGTACTTC

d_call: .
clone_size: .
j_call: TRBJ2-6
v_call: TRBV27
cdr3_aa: CASSLSPAGKSGANVLTF
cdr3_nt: TGTGCCAGCAGTTTATCGCCCGCGGGGAAATCTGGGGCCAACGTCCTGACTTTC

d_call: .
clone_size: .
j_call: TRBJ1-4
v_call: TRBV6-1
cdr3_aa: CASGRGVNEKLFF
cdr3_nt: TGTGCCAGCGGTCGGGGGGTTAATGAAAAACTGTTTTTT

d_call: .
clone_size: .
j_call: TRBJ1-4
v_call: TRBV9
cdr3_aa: CASSATGSTNEKLFF
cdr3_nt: TGTGCCAGCAGCGCTACAGGTTCAACTAATGAAAAACTGTTTTTT

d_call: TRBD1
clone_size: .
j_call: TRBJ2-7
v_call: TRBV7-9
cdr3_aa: CASNYIGQGVYEQYF
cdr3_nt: TGTGCCAGCAACTATATCGGACAGGGGGTGTACGAGCAGTACTTC

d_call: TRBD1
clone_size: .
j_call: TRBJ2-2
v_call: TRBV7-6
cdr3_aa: CASSFTGTATTGELFF
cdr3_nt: TGTGCCAGCAGCTTTACCGGGACAGCGACCACCGGGGAGCTGTTTTTT

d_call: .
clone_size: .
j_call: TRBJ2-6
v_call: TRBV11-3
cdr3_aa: CASSEGTEGFGANVLTF
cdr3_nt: TGTGCCAGCAGCGAGGGGACGGAGGGCTTTGGGGCCAACGTCCTGACTTTC

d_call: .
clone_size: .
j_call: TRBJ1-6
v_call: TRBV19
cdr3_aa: CASTNWANSQTSPNSPLHF
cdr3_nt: TGTGCCAGTACGAATTGGGCAAACAGCCAAACTAGCCCTAATTCACCCCTCCACTTT

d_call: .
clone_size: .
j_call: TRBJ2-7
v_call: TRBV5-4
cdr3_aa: CASSGGVLSGYEQYF
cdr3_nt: TGTGCCAGCAGTGGGGGCGTGCTTTCGGGCTACGAGCAGTACTTC

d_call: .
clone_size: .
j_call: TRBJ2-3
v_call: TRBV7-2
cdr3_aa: CASTIRGAPAQYF
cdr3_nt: TGTGCCAGCACCATCAGGGGGGCCCCTGCGCAGTATTTT

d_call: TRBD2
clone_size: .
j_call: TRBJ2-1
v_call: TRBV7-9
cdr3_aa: CASSLHGGADEQFF
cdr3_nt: TGTGCCAGCAGCTTACACGGGGGGGCCGATGAGCAGTTCTTC

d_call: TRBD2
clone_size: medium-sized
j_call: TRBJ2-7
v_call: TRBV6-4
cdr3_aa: CASSERGGSYEQYF
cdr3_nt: TGTGCCAGCAGTGAGCGGGGGGGCTCCTACGAGCAGTACTTC

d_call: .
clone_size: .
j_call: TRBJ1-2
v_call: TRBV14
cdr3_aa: CASSQDPLGGYGYTF
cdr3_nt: TGTGCCAGCAGCCAAGATCCTCTCGGGGGCTATGGCTACACCTTC

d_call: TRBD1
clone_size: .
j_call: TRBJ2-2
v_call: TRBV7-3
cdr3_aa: CASSSPTGGTGELFF
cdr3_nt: TGTGCCAGCAGCTCCCCCACAGGGGGCACCGGGGAGCTGTTTTTT

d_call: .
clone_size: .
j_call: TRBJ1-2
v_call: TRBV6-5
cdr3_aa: CASSYGRGVDYGYTF
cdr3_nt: TGTGCCAGCAGTTATGGCAGGGGTGTAGACTATGGCTACACCTTC

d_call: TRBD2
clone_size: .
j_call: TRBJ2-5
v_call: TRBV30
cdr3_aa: CAWGGVLAGQETQYF
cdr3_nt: TGTGCCTGGGGTGGCGTTCTAGCGGGACAAGAGACCCAGTACTTC

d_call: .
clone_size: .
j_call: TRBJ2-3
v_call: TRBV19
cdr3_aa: CASSRTKLTYTDTQYF
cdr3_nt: TGTGCCAGTAGTAGGACTAAGTTGACCTACACAGATACGCAGTATTTT

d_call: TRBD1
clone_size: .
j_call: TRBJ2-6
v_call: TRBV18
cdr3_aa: CASSPGQGFSGANVLTF
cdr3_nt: TGTGCCAGCTCACCTGGACAGGGGTTCTCTGGGGCCAACGTCCTGACTTTC

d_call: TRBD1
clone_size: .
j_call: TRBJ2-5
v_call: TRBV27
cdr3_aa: CASSQQGDWETQYF
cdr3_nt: TGTGCCAGCAGCCAACAGGGGGATTGGGAGACCCAGTACTTC

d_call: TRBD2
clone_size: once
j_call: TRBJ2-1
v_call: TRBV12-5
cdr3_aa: CASGRPTSGALGDEQFF
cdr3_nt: TGTGCTAGTGGCCGCCCGACTAGCGGGGCCCTAGGTGATGAGCAGTTCTTC

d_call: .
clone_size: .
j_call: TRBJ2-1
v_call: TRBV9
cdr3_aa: CASSVSTDEQFF
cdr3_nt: TGTGCCAGCAGCGTGTCGACAGATGAGCAGTTCTTC

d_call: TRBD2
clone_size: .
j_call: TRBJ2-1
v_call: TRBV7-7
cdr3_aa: CAIRAGANNEQFF
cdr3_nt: TGTGCCATCCGAGCGGGGGCAAACAATGAGCAGTTCTTC

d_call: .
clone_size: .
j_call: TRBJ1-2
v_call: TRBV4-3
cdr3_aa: CASSQERGDYGYTF
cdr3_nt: TGCGCCAGCAGCCAAGAAAGGGGCGACTATGGCTACACCTTC

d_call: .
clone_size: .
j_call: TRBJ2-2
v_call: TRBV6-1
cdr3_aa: CASSRPGELFF
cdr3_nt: TGTGCCAGCAGTCGTCCCGGGGAGCTGTTTTTT

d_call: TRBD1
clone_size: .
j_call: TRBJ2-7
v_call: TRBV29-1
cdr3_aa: CSVGDRGLYEQYF
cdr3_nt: TGCAGCGTTGGTGACAGGGGGCTCTACGAGCAGTACTTC

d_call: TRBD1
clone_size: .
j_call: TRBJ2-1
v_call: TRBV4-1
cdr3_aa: CASSQARPTGRQQFF
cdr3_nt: TGCGCCAGCAGCCAGGCTCGACCGACAGGGAGACAGCAGTTCTTC

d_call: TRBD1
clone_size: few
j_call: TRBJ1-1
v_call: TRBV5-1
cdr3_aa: CASSFGQGGTEAFF
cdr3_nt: TGCGCCAGCAGCTTTGGACAGGGTGGCACTGAAGCTTTCTTT

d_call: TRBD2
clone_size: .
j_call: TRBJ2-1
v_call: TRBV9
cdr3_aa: CASSESVGASGGYEQFF
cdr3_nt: TGTGCCAGCAGCGAGTCGGTCGGGGCTAGCGGGGGGTATGAGCAGTTCTTC

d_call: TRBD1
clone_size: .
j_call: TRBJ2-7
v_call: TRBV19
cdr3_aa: CASSIAGTGGVEQYF
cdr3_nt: TGTGCCAGTAGTATAGCCGGGACAGGGGGAGTCGAGCAGTACTTC

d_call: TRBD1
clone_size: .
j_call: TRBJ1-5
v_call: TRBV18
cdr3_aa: CASSPGQGGQPQHF
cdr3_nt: TGTGCCAGCTCACCCGGACAGGGCGGGCAGCCCCAGCATTTT

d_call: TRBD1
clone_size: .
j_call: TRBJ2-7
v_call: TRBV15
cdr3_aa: CATSSRDRGYEQYF
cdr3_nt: TGTGCCACCAGCAGCCGGGACAGGGGATACGAGCAGTACTTC

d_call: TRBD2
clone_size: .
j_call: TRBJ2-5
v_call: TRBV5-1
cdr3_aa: CANSLAGGPQETQYF
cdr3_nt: TGCGCCAACTCACTAGCGGGGGGCCCTCAAGAGACCCAGTACTTC

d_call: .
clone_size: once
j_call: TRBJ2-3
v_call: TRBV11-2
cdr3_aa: CASARGAGVPTDTQYF
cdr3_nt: TGTGCCAGCGCCAGGGGTGCGGGGGTTCCCACAGATACGCAGTATTTT

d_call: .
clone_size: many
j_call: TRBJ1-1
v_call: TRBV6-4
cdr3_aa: CASSDGEGQREAFF
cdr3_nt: TGTGCCAGCAGTGACGGAGAGGGCCAGCGAGAAGCTTTCTTT

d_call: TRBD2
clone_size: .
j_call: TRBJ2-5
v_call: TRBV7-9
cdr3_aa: CASSSQRGGAFETQYF
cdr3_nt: TGTGCCAGCAGCTCGCAACGCGGGGGGGCTTTTGAGACCCAGTACTTC

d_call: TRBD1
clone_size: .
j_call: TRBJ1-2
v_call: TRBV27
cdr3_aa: CASSPETGFGGYTF
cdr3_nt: TGTGCCAGCAGTCCCGAGACAGGGTTTGGGGGCTACACCTTC

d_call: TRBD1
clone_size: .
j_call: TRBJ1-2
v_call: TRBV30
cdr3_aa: CAWRRTGRDTF
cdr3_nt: TGTGCCTGGAGAAGGACAGGTCGGGACACCTTC

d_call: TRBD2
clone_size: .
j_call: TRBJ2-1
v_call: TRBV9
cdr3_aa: CASSVGTSGGADNEQFF
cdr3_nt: TGTGCCAGCAGCGTAGGGACTAGCGGGGGGGCCGACAATGAGCAGTTCTTC

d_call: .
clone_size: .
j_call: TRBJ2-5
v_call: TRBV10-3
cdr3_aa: CAISESGRTQETQYF
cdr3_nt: TGTGCCATCAGTGAGTCTGGTCGGACACAAGAGACCCAGTACTTC

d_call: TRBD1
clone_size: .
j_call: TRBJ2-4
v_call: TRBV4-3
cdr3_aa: CASSPWDSAKNIQYF
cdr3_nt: TGCGCCAGCAGCCCCTGGGACAGTGCCAAAAACATTCAGTACTTC

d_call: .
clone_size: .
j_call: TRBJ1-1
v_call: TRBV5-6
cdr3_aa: CASSLGVTMNTEAFF
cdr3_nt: TGTGCCAGCAGCTTGGGCGTGACAATGAACACTGAAGCTTTCTTT

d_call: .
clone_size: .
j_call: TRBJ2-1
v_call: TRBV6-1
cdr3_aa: CASSVTQRDEQFF
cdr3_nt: TGTGCCAGCAGTGTAACCCAGCGGGATGAGCAGTTCTTC

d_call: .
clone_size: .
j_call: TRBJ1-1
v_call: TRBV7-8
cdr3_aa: CASSSYGVRNTEAFF
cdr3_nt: TGTGCCAGCAGCTCTTACGGAGTACGGAACACTGAAGCTTTCTTT

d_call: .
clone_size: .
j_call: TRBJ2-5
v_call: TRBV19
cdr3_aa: CASRSRDTAQETQYF
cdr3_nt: TGTGCCAGTAGGTCCCGGGACACCGCCCAAGAGACCCAGTACTTC

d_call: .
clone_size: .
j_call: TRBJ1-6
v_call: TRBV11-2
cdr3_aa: CASSDRQDLYNSPLHF
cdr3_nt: TGTGCCAGCAGCGACCGACAGGACCTCTATAATTCACCCCTCCACTTT

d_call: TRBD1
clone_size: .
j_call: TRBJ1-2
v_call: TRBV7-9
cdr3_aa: CASSPGQGEDYGYTF
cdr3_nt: TGTGCCAGCAGCCCAGGACAGGGCGAGGACTATGGCTACACCTTC

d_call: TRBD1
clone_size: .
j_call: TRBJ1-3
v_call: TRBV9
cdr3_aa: CASSVARDRPIYF
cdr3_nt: TGTGCCAGCAGCGTAGCTCGGGACAGGCCCATATATTTT

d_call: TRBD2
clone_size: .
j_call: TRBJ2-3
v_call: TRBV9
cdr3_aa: CASSLGLAGGTSTDTQYF
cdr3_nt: TGTGCCAGCAGCCTAGGACTAGCGGGGGGCACTAGCACAGATACGCAGTATTTT

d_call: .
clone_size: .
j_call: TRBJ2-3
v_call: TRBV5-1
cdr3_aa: CASSQKEADTQYF
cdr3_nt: TGCGCCAGCAGCCAAAAGGAGGCAGATACGCAGTATTTT

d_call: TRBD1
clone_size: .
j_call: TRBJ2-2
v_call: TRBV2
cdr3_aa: CASSTWGGTGAAGELFF
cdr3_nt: TGTGCCAGCAGTACCTGGGGGGGGACAGGGGCGGCCGGGGAGCTGTTTTTT

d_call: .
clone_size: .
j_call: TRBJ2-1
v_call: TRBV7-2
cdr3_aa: CASSLATPAGPYNEQFF
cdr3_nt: TGTGCCAGCAGCTTAGCCACCCCGGCGGGACCCTACAATGAGCAGTTCTTC

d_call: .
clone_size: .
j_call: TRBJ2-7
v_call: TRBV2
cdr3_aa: CASEGDGSYEQYF
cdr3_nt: TGTGCCAGCGAGGGAGACGGGTCCTACGAGCAGTACTTC

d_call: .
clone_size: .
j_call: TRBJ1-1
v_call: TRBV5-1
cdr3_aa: CASSLVQGSLNTEAFF
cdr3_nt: TGCGCCAGCAGCTTGGTGCAGGGTTCATTGAACACTGAAGCTTTCTTT

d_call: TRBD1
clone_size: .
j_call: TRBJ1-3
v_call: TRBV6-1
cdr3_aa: CASRLDRGGNTIYF
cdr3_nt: TGTGCCAGCAGGTTGGACAGGGGTGGAAACACCATATATTTT

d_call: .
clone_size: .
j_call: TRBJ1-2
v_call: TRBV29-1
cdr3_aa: CSVRQGYTF
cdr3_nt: TGCAGCGTCAGACAGGGCTACACCTTC

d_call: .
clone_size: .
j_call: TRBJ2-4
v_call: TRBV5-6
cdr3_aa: CASLISVAKNIQYF
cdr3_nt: TGTGCCAGCTTAATCTCAGTAGCCAAAAACATTCAGTACTTC

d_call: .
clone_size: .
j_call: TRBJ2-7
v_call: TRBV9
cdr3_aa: CASSVQVTSYEQYF
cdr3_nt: TGTGCCAGCAGCGTACAGGTCACCTCCTACGAGCAGTACTTC

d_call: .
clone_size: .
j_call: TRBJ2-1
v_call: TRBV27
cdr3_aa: CASSWDLASSYNEQFF
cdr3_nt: TGTGCCAGCAGTTGGGACCTAGCGAGCTCCTACAATGAGCAGTTCTTC

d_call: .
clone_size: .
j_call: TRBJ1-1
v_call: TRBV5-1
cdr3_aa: CASSLGQVNTEAFF
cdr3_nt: TGCGCCAGCAGCTTGGGACAGGTGAACACTGAAGCTTTCTTT